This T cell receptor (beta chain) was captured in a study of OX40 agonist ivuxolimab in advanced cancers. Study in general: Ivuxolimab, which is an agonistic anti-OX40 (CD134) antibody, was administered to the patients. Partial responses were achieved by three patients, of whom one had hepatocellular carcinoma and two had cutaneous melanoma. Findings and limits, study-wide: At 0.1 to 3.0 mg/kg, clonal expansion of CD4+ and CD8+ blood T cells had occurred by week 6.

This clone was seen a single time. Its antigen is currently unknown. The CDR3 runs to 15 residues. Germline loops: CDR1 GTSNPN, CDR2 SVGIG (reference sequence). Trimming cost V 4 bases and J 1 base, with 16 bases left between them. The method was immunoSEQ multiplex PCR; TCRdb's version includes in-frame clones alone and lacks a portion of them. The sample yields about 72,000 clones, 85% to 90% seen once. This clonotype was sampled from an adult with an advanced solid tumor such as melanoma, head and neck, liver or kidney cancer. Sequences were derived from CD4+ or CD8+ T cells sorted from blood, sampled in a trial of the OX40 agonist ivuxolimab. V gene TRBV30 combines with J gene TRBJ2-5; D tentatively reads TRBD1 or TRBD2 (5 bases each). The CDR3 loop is CAWIHTGTRQETQYF. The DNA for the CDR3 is TGTGCCTGGATCCATACGGGGACCCGCCAAGAGACCCAGTACTTC.